A single sample is the source of the 17 T cell receptor beta chains below, sequenced in a study of T cells in Graves' hyperthyroidism and ophthalmopathy. TCR beta CDR3 region amplification was performed from RNA transcripts. The study used the HTBI primer set for a first-round RT-PCR of the TCR CDR3. TCRdb reprocessed the multiplex PCR reads with MiXCR, giving one entry per CDR3 protein. The table has about 600,000 distinct CDR3 sequences, about a sixth seen once. The sample was blood. The receptors were gathered from a middle-aged woman with Graves' ophthalmopathy.

There are many counts of this clonotype. V and J are TRBV18 and TRBJ1-3; no clear D. Germline values: CDR1 KGHSH, CDR2 LQKENI. The CDR3 is made up of 16 amino acids. Trimming took 3 bases from V and 0 from J, leaving 12 bases between them. CDR3 loop: CASSPGGPLSGNTIYF. CDR3 in DNA: TGTGCCAGCTCACCGGGCGGCCCCCTCTCTGGAAACACCATATATTTT. The full variable domain, in which reference TRBV18 and TRBJ1-3 provide the parts outside the CDR3, is NAGVMQNPRHLVRRRGQEARLRCSPMKGHSHVYWYRQLPEEGLKFMVYLQKENIIDESGMPKERFSAEFPKEGPSILRIQQVVRGDSAAYFCASSPGGPLSGNTIYFGEGSWLTVV.

The rearrangement links TRBV6-1 to TRBJ1-4; D is perhaps TRBD1 (5 bases). Trimming shortened V by 6 bases and J by 12 bases, and 14 bases separated the two germline ends. Germline values: CDR1 MNHNS, CDR2 SASEGT. The CDR3 runs 12 residues. The DNA of the CDR3 is TGTGCCAGCAGGATACGTGGGGGAGAACTGTTTTTT. It yields the protein CASRIRGGELFF.

The chain carries TRBV20-1 and TRBJ2-1; 8 positions agree with TRBD1. CDR1 is DFQATT and CDR2 is SNEGSKA in the germline V gene (reference sequence). This CDR3 comprises 14 residues. V was pared by 6 bases and J by 7 bases, with 11 bases of the junction left unmatched. The CDR3 coding sequence is TGCAGTGCCCTACCCCGGACAGGGACGAATGAGCAGTTCTTC. It translates to CSALPRTGTNEQFF.

This clonotype was observed at least ten times. The DNA of the CDR3 is TGTGCCAGCATTCCGACAGGGTTGGACACTGAAGCTTTCTTT. Its translation: CASIPTGLDTEAFF. The V call is TRBV6-1, the J call TRBJ1-1, with 7 bases fitting TRBD1. V was clipped by 7 bases and J by 3 bases; unmatched bases: 8. The germline V gene has CDR1 MNHNS and CDR2 SASEGT. The CDR3 runs to 14 residues.

This chain joins TRBV12-5 and TRBJ1-2; tentatively, D is TRBD1 (6 bases). There are 12 residues in the CDR3. Germline V CDR1 and CDR2: LGHNT, FRNRAP. Trimming took 9 bases from V and 2 from J, leaving 10 bases between them. The CDR3 region is CARPRGNYGYTF. The CDR3 DNA reads as TGTGCTAGGCCCAGGGGAAACTATGGCTACACCTTC.

About this clonotype itself: Given a much more abundant clone one base away, this may be a read error. The chain joins TRBV12-3 or TRBV12-4 to TRBJ2-7, with D possibly being TRBD2 (6 bases). The CDR3 runs 14 residues. This CDR3 reads CASSPTSFAYGQYF. DNA of the CDR3: TGTGCCAGCAGTCCGACTAGTTTCGCCTACGGGCAGTACTTC.

The chain combines TRBV20-1 with TRBJ2-1; D may correspond to TRBD1 or TRBD2 (5 bases each). CDR1 and CDR2 from the germline V gene are DFQATT and SNEGSKA (reference sequence). The CDR3 has 14 amino acids. The germline V and J ends were trimmed by 3 bases and 6 bases, with 15 bases remaining between them. The CDR3 DNA sequence: TGCAGTGCTAGGGGGGTTGAGATGGGCAATGAGCAGTTCTTC. Encoded protein: CSARGVEMGNEQFF.

The genes are TRBV15 and TRBJ1-6, with D possibly being TRBD1 (5 bases). This CDR3 is built from 13 residues. The V and J ends lost 3 bases and 8 bases respectively, with 8 bases between them. Looked up from germline, CDR1 is LNHNV and CDR2 is YYDKDF (reference sequence). The CDR3 is CATSSVRDSPLHF. CDR3 in DNA: TGTGCCACCAGCAGTGTCAGGGATTCACCCCTCCACTTT. Full variable domain (rest looked up from reference TRBV15 and TRBJ1-6): DAMVIQNPRYQVTQFGKPVTLSCSQTLNHNVMYWYQQKSSQAPKLLFHYYDKDFNNEADTPDNFQSRRPNTSFCFLDIRSPGLGDTAMYLCATSSVRDSPLHFGNGTRLTVT.

This clonotype was recorded at least ten times. The gene calls are TRBV28 and TRBJ2-1; 9 nucleotides align to TRBD2. The CDR3 runs 17 residues. Germline V gives CDR1 MDHEN, CDR2 SYDVKM. Trimming cost V 4 bases and J 4 bases; bases outside gene matches: 11. CDR3 sequence: CASSSLAGELIYNEQFF. The CDR3 nucleotides are TGTGCCAGCAGTTCCTTAGCGGGAGAGTTAATTTACAATGAGCAGTTCTTC.

This clonotype was recorded a few times. V usage is TRBV7-9 and J usage is TRBJ2-1; D possibly matches TRBD1 or TRBD2 (5 bases each). The CDR3 has 16 residues. Trimming shortened V by 5 bases and J by 0 bases, and 14 bases separated the two germline ends. The germline gives CDR1 SEHNR, CDR2 FQNEAQ (reference sequence). Written as DNA, the CDR3 is TGTGCCAGCAGCGTAGAGGGGCAAAGCTCCTACAATGAGCAGTTCTTC. This encodes CASSVEGQSSYNEQFF.

This rearrangement joins TRBV18 to TRBJ2-1, with D perhaps matching TRBD2 (6 bases). V lost 0 bases to trimming and J lost 0 bases, with 12 bases between them. This CDR3 spans 17 amino acids. Germline-derived CDR1 and CDR2 are KGHSH and LQKENI. CDR3 coding DNA: TGTGCCAGCTCACCACCAGGAGGGGTCAGCTCCTACAATGAGCAGTTCTTC. Translation gives CASSPPGGVSSYNEQFF.

This rearrangement joins TRBV7-9 to TRBJ1-4; no reliable D call. This CDR3 is built from 10 residues. Per germline, CDR1 SEHNR and CDR2 FQNEAQ (reference sequence). V was pared by 8 bases and J by 8 bases, with 6 bases between. CDR3 sequence reads: CASEKEKLFF. Here the CDR3 DNA reads TGTGCCAGCGAAAAGGAAAAACTGTTTTTT.

This clonotype showed up many times. The gene calls are TRBV6-6 and TRBJ2-7; D is unclear. V lost 0 bases, J lost 1 base, and 13 bases lay in between. The CDR3 is 16 residues long. The V gene's germline CDR1 is MNHNY and CDR2 SVGAGI (reference sequence). In nucleotides, the CDR3 is TGTGCCAGCAGTTACTCAGAGACTTCCTCGTCCTACGAGCAGTACTTC. This codes for CASSYSETSSSYEQYF.

Comments on this clonotype: A much bigger clone sits one base away, suggesting this may be a read error. V is TRBV2 and J is TRBJ1-6; D unclear. CDR1 and CDR2 from the germline V gene are SNHLY and FYNNEI. The CDR3 is 15 amino acids. The CDR3 sequence is CTSSEMSQGNSPLHF. In DNA form, the CDR3 reads TGTACCAGCAGTGAAATGTCGCAAGGGAATTCACCCCTCCACTTT. The full variable domain, in which reference TRBV2 and TRBJ1-6 provide the parts outside the CDR3, is EPEVTQTPSHQVTQMGQEVILRCVPISNHLYFYWYRQILGQKVEFLVSFYNNEISEKSEIFDDQFSVERPDGSNFTLKIRSTKLEDSAMYFCTSSEMSQGNSPLHFGNGTRLTVT.

Only a few counts were recorded for this clonotype. This CDR3 is CACKAGGTDTQYF. As DNA, the CDR3 is TGTGCCTGCAAAGCAGGGGGTACAGATACGCAGTATTTT. J is TRBJ2-3 and V is TRBV30; 7 bases agree with TRBD1. The ends lost 6 bases at V and 3 bases at J; junction bases unmatched: 6. Germline values: CDR1 GTSNPN, CDR2 SVGIG (reference sequence). This CDR3 spans 13 amino acids.

The chain employs TRBV7-2 and TRBJ2-7; D gene uncertain. This CDR3 comprises 15 residues. CDR1 is SGHTA, CDR2 FQGNSA, per germline. The V end was cut by 5 bases, the J end by 3 bases, with 17 bases between. CDR3 in amino acids: CASSLTAEYIYEQYF. CDR3 nucleotide sequence: TGTGCCAGCAGCCTGACGGCAGAATATATCTACGAGCAGTACTTC.

A few counts support this clonotype. V gene TRBV29-1 combines with J gene TRBJ2-5; 9 bases map to TRBD1. V shed 1 base and J 5 bases; nucleotides not matched to a gene: 8. The CDR3 sequence is 15 residues long. Germline CDR1 reads SQVTM; CDR2 reads ANQGSEA. The CDR3 DNA is TGCAGCGTTGAAGGGGACAGGGAGAGTTGGGAGACCCAGTACTTC. The encoded protein is CSVEGDRESWETQYF.